This T cell receptor beta chain is from a study of Ad26.COV2.S vaccination and SARS-CoV-2 variants. Notes on the study in general: Measures of TCR breadth and depth may have fallen short of total T cell responses. Placebo recipients and vaccine recipients were similar in non-spike TCR breadth.

The treatment was: about 20 received Ad26.COV2.S at low or high dose, single or two shots; 5 received placebo; per-sample allocation not given. The investigators took samples on day 63 after the first vaccine or placebo injection. Boston provided a donor who was an adult aged 18-55 years. Using immunoSEQ multiplex PCR, the repertoire was profiled, and TCRdb retains in-frame clones only, with some absent. The data hold hundreds of thousands of clones, with approximately 92% observed a single time. With regard to this clone: Its matching antigen is unknown.

Trimming stripped 0 bases from V and 0 bases from J, with 12 bases between. This CDR3 has 16 amino acids. Germline assignment: CDR1 SGHNT and CDR2 YENEEA. The sample in question was peripheral blood, obtained in a trial of Ad26.COV2.S vaccine versus placebo. This receptor was obtained from a person between 18 and 65 years old who received the Ad26.COV2.S COVID-19 vaccine or a placebo. This rearrangement joins TRBV11-3 to TRBJ2-7; D may be TRBD1 (5 bases). CDR3 residues: CASSLDCQGFSYEQYF. DNA of the CDR3: TGTGCCAGCAGCTTAGATTGCCAGGGCTTCTCCTACGAGCAGTACTTC.